Ten or more counts support the clone carrying this T cell receptor beta chain. Its specificity is unknown. Trimming took 0 bases from V and 8 from J, leaving 13 bases between them. The CDR3 extends over 15 amino acids. Germline values: CDR1 MNHEY, CDR2 SVGAGI. The sample is drawn from a study of T cells in Graves' hyperthyroidism and ophthalmopathy. Study context: Peripheral blood was obtained at initial diagnosis, preceding any treatment.

TCR beta CDR3 regions were amplified from RNA transcripts. The HTBI primer set served for first-round RT-PCR of the TCR CDR3. TCRdb analysed the multiplex PCR reads with MiXCR anew, one entry per CDR3 protein. Seen here are under 800,000 distinct CDR3 sequences, roughly 15% observed once, and the top ten hold about 10%. Study-wide points: Among clonotypes expanded in thyroid above 0.001, most were also found in blood.

On the basis of clinical symptoms, serum thyroxine and TRAb, thyroid ultrasound and orbital computed tomography, diagnoses were made. V is TRBV6-5 and J is TRBJ1-4, with D tentatively TRBD1 (5 bases). Input material: blood. The clonotype comes from a woman under 30 with Graves' hyperthyroidism. CDR3 in DNA: TGTGCCAGCAGTTACTCGACCAGGGCCCGCGAAAAACTGTTTTTT. Protein: CASSYSTRAREKLFF.